This paragraph covers one T cell receptor (beta chain) sequence. Antigen unknown. The data belong to a study of cytotoxic CD8 clonotypes in ibrutinib-treated CLL. The V gene's germline CDR1 is MDHEN and CDR2 SYDVKM. This CDR3 has 21 amino acids. Trimming took 6 bases from V and 8 from J; bases not matched to a gene: 27. Study-level points and caveats: Clonality (at baseline) was higher than in age-matched healthy donors and tracked circulating CD8+ T-cell counts.

Sequenced by immunoSEQ multiplex PCR; TCRdb stores in-frame clones only, minus some. The sample has 250,000 to 350,000 clones, approximately 76% seen once. Source: PBMCs, taken at disease progression, from a patient treated with ibrutinib. The sequence was obtained from a human donor with chronic lymphocytic leukemia. This rearrangement joins TRBV28 to TRBJ2-1; 11 bases align to TRBD2. CDR3 amino acids: CASRPSTFPRSLAGGGDEQFF. The CDR3 DNA follows: TGTGCCAGCAGGCCCTCTACCTTTCCGAGGTCCCTAGCGGGAGGTGGAGATGAGCAGTTCTTC.